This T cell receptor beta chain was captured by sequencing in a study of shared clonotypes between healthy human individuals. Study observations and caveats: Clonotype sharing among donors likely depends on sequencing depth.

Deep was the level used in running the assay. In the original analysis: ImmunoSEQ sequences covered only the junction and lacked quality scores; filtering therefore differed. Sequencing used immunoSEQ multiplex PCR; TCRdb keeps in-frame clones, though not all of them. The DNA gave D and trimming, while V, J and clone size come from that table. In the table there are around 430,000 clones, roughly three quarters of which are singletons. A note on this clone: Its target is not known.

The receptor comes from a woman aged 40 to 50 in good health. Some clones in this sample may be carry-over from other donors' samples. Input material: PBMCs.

The chain's CDR3 is CASSRTSGTTYNEQFF. Written as DNA, the CDR3 is TGCGCCAGCAGCCGCACCAGCGGGACCACCTACAATGAGCAGTTCTTC. The chain uses TRBV5-1 and TRBJ2-1; TRBD2 agrees at 7 bases. The germline CDR1 and CDR2 sequences are SGHRS and YFSETQ. The V and J ends lost 4 bases and 2 bases, in that order; junction bases with no gene match: 9. The CDR3 loop spans 16 amino acids. The whole variable domain, filled in from reference TRBV5-1 and TRBJ2-1, reads KAGVTQTPRYLIKTRGQQVTLSCSPISGHRSVSWYQQTPGQGLQFLFEYFSETQRNKGNFPGRFSGRQFSNSRSEMNVSTLELGDSALYLCASSRTSGTTYNEQFFGPGTRLTVL.